These 4 T cell receptor beta chains were all obtained from the same sample, sequenced in a study of blood T cell repertoires in COVID-19. Profiled with immunoSEQ multiplex PCR; TCRdb holds only in-frame clones, not every one. The data show some 150,000 clones, 81% seen once. Material for sequencing was peripheral blood. Source of these receptors: a human donor with acute or convalescent COVID-19. The donor label of this sample is uncertain.

J is TRBJ2-1 and V is TRBV7-9; D not resolved. Germline CDR1 reads SEHNR; CDR2 reads FQNEAQ (reference sequence). This CDR3 is built from 12 residues. Trimming removed 0 bases from V and 9 bases from J, with 6 bases in between. CDR3 in amino acids: CASSLATGEQFF. The DNA for the CDR3 is TGTGCCAGCAGCTTAGCAACGGGTGAGCAGTTCTTC.

V is TRBV10-3 and J is TRBJ1-5; tentatively, D is TRBD1 (5 bases). The CDR3 has 14 amino acids. CDR1 ENHRY and CDR2 SYGVKD come from the germline V gene. V lost 4 bases to trimming and J lost 4 bases, with 11 bases between them. As DNA, the CDR3 is TGTGCCATCAGTGGGGACGGGACTAATCAGCCCCAGCATTTT. The encoded protein is CAISGDGTNQPQHF.

The V gene is TRBV19, the J gene TRBJ2-1; 12 nucleotides line up with TRBD1. The V gene's germline CDR1 is LNHDA and CDR2 SQIVND (reference sequence). The CDR3 totals 14 residues. V gave up 7 bases and J gave up 9 bases; unmatched junction bases: 7. DNA for the CDR3: TGTGCCAGTACCAAGGGACAGGGGGCAGGTGAGCAGTTCTTC. Residues: CASTKGQGAGEQFF.

This clone occurred once. V gene TRBV6-5 combines with J gene TRBJ2-5; no definite D call. Germline V CDR1 and CDR2: MNHEY, SVGAGI. The CDR3 totals 11 residues. The ends were cut back, 5 bases at V and 2 bases at J, with 3 bases in the middle. The CDR3 is CASSLQETQYF. CDR3 coding DNA: TGTGCCAGCAGTCTTCAAGAGACCCAGTACTTC.